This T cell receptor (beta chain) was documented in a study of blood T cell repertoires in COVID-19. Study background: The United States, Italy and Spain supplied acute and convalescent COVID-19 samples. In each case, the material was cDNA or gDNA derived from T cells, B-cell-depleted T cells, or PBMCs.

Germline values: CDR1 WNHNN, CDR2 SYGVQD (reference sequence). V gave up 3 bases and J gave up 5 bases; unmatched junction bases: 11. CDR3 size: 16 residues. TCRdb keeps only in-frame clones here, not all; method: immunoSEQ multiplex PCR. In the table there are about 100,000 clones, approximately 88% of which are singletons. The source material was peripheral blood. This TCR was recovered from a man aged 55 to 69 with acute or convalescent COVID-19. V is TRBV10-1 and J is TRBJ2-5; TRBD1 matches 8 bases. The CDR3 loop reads CASSDQTRTGPETQYF. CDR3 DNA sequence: TGCGCCAGCAGTGATCAGACCCGGACAGGGCCGGAGACCCAGTACTTC.